This TCR beta chain was identified during a study of T-cell reconstitution after alpha-beta-depleted transplantation in children. Points on this clonotype: Its cognate antigen is unknown.

Germline V gene data show CDR1 as MNHEY and CDR2 as SMNVEV (reference sequence). The V and J ends lost 8 bases and 9 bases, in that order; junction bases with no gene match: 7. The CDR3 totals 13 residues. Unique molecular identifiers were incorporated into the prepared TCRbeta library. TCRdb reprocessed the PCR reads with MiXCR, giving one entry per CDR3 protein. The sample includes almost 600,000 distinct CDR3 sequences, approximately 30% of them seen just once. Whole-study findings and limits: It was reported that alpha-beta T cells came from several hundred expanded graft clones (about two months after transplant). Surviving recipient T cells and intrathymic progenitors accounted for some patients' high TCRbeta diversity at day 60. Newly generated T cells supplied most T-cell counts and diversity one year post-transplant.

The V gene is TRBV27, the J gene TRBJ2-1, with 10 bases identical to TRBD2. This specimen consisted of PBMCs, obtained before TCRalphabeta/CD19-depleted stem cell transplant. The TCR originated in a boy in the first two years of life with Wiskott-Aldrich syndrome, due to receive a stem cell transplant. CDR3 residues: CASVASGSPEQFF. The CDR3 DNA is TGTGCCAGCGTGGCTAGCGGGAGTCCTGAGCAGTTCTTC.